These 32 T cell receptor beta chains came from one sample sequenced in a study of T cells in Graves' hyperthyroidism and ophthalmopathy. Using RNA transcripts as the source, TCR beta CDR3 regions were amplified. The HTBI set primed first-round TCR CDR3 RT-PCR. TCRdb reprocessed the multiplex PCR reads via MiXCR and lists one record per CDR3 protein. This sample carries fewer than 350,000 distinct CDR3 sequences, about 21% of them seen once, and the ten largest clones take over 40%. The sample taken for sequencing was blood. The receptors derive from a woman aged 45-60 years with Graves' hyperthyroidism.

The J gene is TRBJ2-1, the V gene TRBV5-1; 8 nucleotides agree with TRBD1. CDR1 and CDR2 (germline): SGHRS, YFSETQ. V dropped 4 bases and J dropped 5; count of bases not matched to a gene: 11. The CDR3 spans 16 residues. The CDR3 reads CASSRGLGTGNNEQFF. Here the CDR3 DNA reads TGCGCCAGCAGCCGGGGGCTGGGGACAGGAAACAATGAGCAGTTCTTC.

This clonotype was counted at least ten times. The chain has TRBV2 and TRBJ2-7, with 8 bases aligning to TRBD1. Germline-derived CDR1 and CDR2 are SNHLY and FYNNEI. This CDR3 is built from 16 residues. The J segment lost 3 bases and the V segment lost 6 bases, leaving 13 bases of the junction unmatched. CDR3 DNA sequence: TGTGCCAGCAGGGGTCCTACAGGGGACAGGTACTACGAGCAGTACTTC. Protein sequence: CASRGPTGDRYYEQYF.

This clonotype was seen repeatedly, ten times or more. This rearrangement joins TRBV20-1 to TRBJ2-1; 11 bases align to TRBD2. Germline-derived CDR1 and CDR2 are DFQATT and SNEGSKA (reference sequence). V shed 3 bases, J shed 1 base, and the junction held 5 bases outside the gene matches. This CDR3 region has 16 residues. The CDR3, as DNA: TGCAGTGCTAGTAGTCTAGCGGGGGGTTCCTACAATGAGCAGTTCTTC. As protein: CSASSLAGGSYNEQFF.

This clonotype was counted at least ten times. The V gene is TRBV24-1, the J gene TRBJ1-5; maybe TRBD1 (6 bases). CDR1 is KGHDR and CDR2 is SFDVKD in the germline V gene. Deletions cut 1 base from V and 4 bases from J, with 7 bases between. The CDR3 runs to 14 residues. The DNA for the CDR3 is TGTGCCACCAGTGATTTCACAGGGAATCAGCCCCAGCATTTT. Translated: CATSDFTGNQPQHF.

V usage is TRBV7-2 and J usage is TRBJ2-2; TRBD2 matches 7 bases. This CDR3 spans 15 amino acids. Germline assignment: CDR1 SGHTA and CDR2 FQGNSA. J lost 4 bases, V lost 2 bases, and 4 bases had no gene match. The CDR3 here is CASSLMGGVTGELFF. The CDR3 bases are TGTGCCAGCAGCTTAATGGGGGGGGTCACCGGGGAGCTGTTTTTT.

The table lists this clonotype with a few counts. In DNA, the CDR3 is TGCGCCAGCAGCTGGATAGGTGGGGAGAGACAGCCCCAGCATTTT. Translation: CASSWIGGERQPQHF. The chain joins TRBV5-1 to TRBJ1-5; the D is unclear. Germline CDR1 reads SGHRS; CDR2 reads YFSETQ. CDR3 length equals 15 residues. V lost 3 bases and J lost 7, with 17 bases in between.

This clonotype was observed a handful of times. The chain has TRBV19 and TRBJ2-1, with 9 bases lining up with TRBD2. The J segment lost 6 bases and the V segment lost 3 bases, leaving 6 bases of the junction unmatched. Germline-derived CDR1 and CDR2 are LNHDA and SQIVND (reference sequence). The CDR3 totals 15 residues. The CDR3 DNA is TGTGCCAGTAGTATGAGGGGGGGACTAGCCAATGAGCAGTTCTTC. The encoded protein is CASSMRGGLANEQFF. The whole variable domain, filled in from reference TRBV19 and TRBJ2-1, reads DGGITQSPKYLFRKEGQNVTLSCEQNLNHDAMYWYRQDPGQGLRLIYYSQIVNDFQKGDIAEGYSVSREKKESFPLTVTSAQKNPTAFYLCASSMRGGLANEQFFGPGTRLTVL.

This clonotype appeared many times. This chain connects TRBV3-1 to TRBJ1-5; D is undetermined. The CDR3 runs 13 residues. Germline V gives CDR1 LGHDT, CDR2 YNNKEL (reference sequence). Trimming cost V 1 base and J 4 bases, with 5 bases left between them. The CDR3 DNA is TGTGCCAGCAGCCAAGCCGTAAATCAGCCCCAGCATTTT. The encoded protein is CASSQAVNQPQHF.

In this sample, this clonotype turned up many times. The V call is TRBV7-9, the J call TRBJ2-3; D may be TRBD2 (5 bases). Per the germline V gene, CDR1 is SEHNR and CDR2 is FQNEAQ (reference sequence). V was cut by 1 base and J by 2 bases, with 7 bases left in between. There are 14 residues in the CDR3. The CDR3 sequence is CASSLGGITDTQYF. CDR3 nucleotides: TGTGCCAGCAGCTTAGGAGGGATCACAGATACGCAGTATTTT.

This clonotype was seen at least ten times. This chain joins TRBV3-1 and TRBJ2-3; D is unresolved. The CDR3 runs to 18 residues. Trimming took off 6 bases at V and 2 bases at J, with 24 bases between the two ends. The germline V gene encodes CDR1 LGHDT and CDR2 YNNKEL (reference sequence). CDR3 DNA sequence: TGTGCCAGCAGTCCAGTTAAACTACCTACACGTTACACAGATACGCAGTATTTT. Protein sequence: CASSPVKLPTRYTDTQYF.

This clonotype was counted many times. V gene TRBV6-1 combines with J gene TRBJ2-2; 7 positions agree with TRBD2. This CDR3 has 15 residues. Germline trimming cut 5 bases from V and 5 bases from J; bases unmatched to any gene: 8. CDR1 MNHNS and CDR2 SASEGT come from the germline V gene. The CDR3 DNA follows: TGTGCCAGCAGTTGGGGGGGACTACGGACCGGGGAGCTGTTTTTT. This translates into CASSWGGLRTGELFF.

This clonotype turned up a few times. In DNA form, the CDR3 reads TGCAGTGCTAGAGATTTAACCAAAATGCCGGGACAGGGGGGAGAGACCCAGTACTTC. As protein: CSARDLTKMPGQGGETQYF. This chain uses TRBV20-1 with TRBJ2-5; 11 nucleotides align to TRBD1. With V trimmed by 0 bases and J by 4 bases, 16 bases remained unmatched. The CDR3 spans 19 residues. Germline CDR1 is DFQATT and CDR2 is SNEGSKA (reference sequence).

V is TRBV7-3 and J is TRBJ2-1; 11 bases agree with TRBD2. The length of the CDR3 is 16 residues. Trimming took 1 base from V and 4 from J; bases not matched to a gene: 3. Germline CDR1 is SGHTA and CDR2 is FQGTGA. CDR3 nucleotides: TGTGCCAGCAGCTTAATTAGGACTAGCGGGTACAATGAGCAGTTCTTC. Translating it yields CASSLIRTSGYNEQFF.

The chain combines TRBV9 with TRBJ2-7; no clear D gene. The CDR3 extends over 14 amino acids. The V end was cut by 3 bases, the J end by 2 bases, with 12 bases between. CDR1 SGDLS and CDR2 YYNGEE come from the germline V gene. The CDR3 loop is CASSAQDLTYEQYF. For the CDR3, the DNA is TGTGCCAGCAGCGCCCAGGACCTGACCTACGAGCAGTACTTC.

This clonotype has just a few counts. The rearrangement joins TRBV5-4 to TRBJ2-3; 9 bases line up with TRBD2. Germline V gene sequence: CDR1 SGHNT, CDR2 YYREEE (reference sequence). The V gene end was trimmed by 4 bases and the J gene end by 6 bases; junction bases not matched to a gene: 12. The CDR3 runs to 16 residues. The CDR3 spells CASSDRGLAGVDTQYF. CDR3 coding DNA: TGTGCCAGCAGCGATAGGGGATTAGCGGGAGTGGATACGCAGTATTTT.

This clonotype was counted many times. The rearrangement joins TRBV3-1 to TRBJ2-7, with 14 bases lining up with TRBD2. The CDR3 has 16 amino acids. Trimming cost V 4 bases and J 2 bases; bases outside gene matches: 4. Germline CDR1 and CDR2: LGHDT and YNNKEL (reference sequence). The CDR3 loop reads CASSPGLAGGTYEQYF. The CDR3 DNA reads TGTGCCAGCAGCCCTGGACTAGCGGGGGGAACCTACGAGCAGTACTTC.

On this clonotype itself: A read error is possible here, since a much larger clone lies one base away. The chain combines TRBV5-1 with TRBJ2-7; perhaps D is TRBD1 or TRBD2 (5 bases each). The V and J ends lost 3 bases and 0 bases respectively, with 13 bases between them. The CDR3 length is 15 residues. Looked up from germline, CDR1 is SGHRS and CDR2 is YFSETQ. CDR3: CASSSITGPSYEQYF. The DNA for the CDR3 is TGCGCCAGCAGCTCCATAACGGGGCCCTCCTACGAGCAGTACTTC.

The table lists this clonotype with many counts. J is TRBJ2-3 and V is TRBV2; possible D gene TRBD1, 5 bases. V was trimmed by 4 bases and J by 0 bases, leaving 11 bases between them. The CDR3 has 15 amino acids. The germline V gene has CDR1 SNHLY and CDR2 FYNNEI. The CDR3 coding sequence is TGTGCCAGCAGTGGGGGCACCGCTAGCACAGATACGCAGTATTTT. It translates to CASSGGTASTDTQYF.

The CDR3 sequence is CASTLARGSNQPQHF. As DNA, the CDR3 is TGTGCCAGCACCCTCGCCAGGGGTAGCAATCAGCCCCAGCATTTT. The rearrangement uses TRBV2 and TRBJ1-5; tentative D call: TRBD1 (6 bases). CDR3 length: 15 residues. V dropped 7 bases and J dropped 0 bases, with 13 bases sitting between them. Germline V gene lookup returns CDR1 SNHLY and CDR2 FYNNEI. Using reference TRBV2 and TRBJ1-5 for the parts outside the CDR3, the full variable domain is EPEVTQTPSHQVTQMGQEVILRCVPISNHLYFYWYRQILGQKVEFLVSFYNNEISEKSEIFDDQFSVERPDGSNFTLKIRSTKLEDSAMYFCASTLARGSNQPQHFGDGTRLSIL.

The chain uses TRBV7-3 and TRBJ1-1; no reliable D call. Germline CDR1 reads SGHTA; CDR2 reads FQGTGA. Trimming took off 1 base at V and 3 bases at J, with 6 bases between the two ends. CDR3 length: 13 residues. CDR3 sequence: CASSLIKDTEAFF. In DNA, the CDR3 is TGTGCCAGCAGCTTAATCAAGGACACTGAAGCTTTCTTT.

This clonotype was recorded at least ten times. J is TRBJ2-7 and V is TRBV6-1; 9 bases fit TRBD1. The CDR3 sequence is 17 residues long. J was trimmed by 1 base and V by 2 bases; bases with no gene match: 9. The germline V gene encodes CDR1 MNHNS and CDR2 SASEGT. This CDR3 reads CASSESYWDRASYEQYF. The CDR3, as DNA: TGTGCCAGCAGTGAATCGTATTGGGACAGGGCATCCTACGAGCAGTACTTC.

The sample holds many counts of this clonotype. The genes are TRBV5-6 and TRBJ2-1, with D unclear. The germline V gene encodes CDR1 SGHDT and CDR2 YYEEEE. V was clipped by 1 base and J by 5 bases, with 7 bases between them. The CDR3 spans 13 residues. CDR3 protein: CASSLYGDNEQFF. The CDR3 nucleotides are TGTGCCAGCAGCTTGTATGGGGACAATGAGCAGTTCTTC.

This clonotype was seen ten or more times. CDR3 residues: CASSIGGGGNQPQHF. CDR3 nucleotides: TGTGCCAGTAGTATAGGGGGGGGCGGCAATCAGCCCCAGCATTTT. The chain has TRBV19 and TRBJ1-5, with D perhaps matching TRBD1 (6 bases). There are 15 residues in the CDR3. With 1 base removed from V and 2 bases from J, the gap between germline ends came to 9 bases. Germline CDR1 LNHDA, CDR2 SQIVND (reference sequence).

This clonotype has at least ten counts. The chain carries TRBV20-1 and TRBJ2-3; 7 bases align to TRBD2. Trimming at V came to 6 bases and at J to 2 bases, leaving 8 bases not matched to a gene. The CDR3 contains 14 residues. CDR1 and CDR2 (germline): DFQATT, SNEGSKA (reference sequence). This CDR3 is CSANLAVHTDTQYF. The CDR3 DNA reads TGCAGTGCCAACCTAGCGGTTCACACAGATACGCAGTATTTT.

Here the CDR3 DNA reads TGCAGTGCTACTCTCCTGGACAGGGCCCAGTACGAGCAGTACTTC. Translated: CSATLLDRAQYEQYF. The V and J genes are TRBV20-1 and TRBJ2-7, with 8 bases matching TRBD1. V shed 4 bases, J shed 4 bases, and the junction held 12 bases outside the gene matches. The CDR3 sequence is 15 residues long. CDR1 is DFQATT, CDR2 SNEGSKA, per germline (reference sequence).

In its sample, this clonotype was seen many times. The chain is built from TRBV5-6 and TRBJ2-2; tentatively, D is TRBD1 (5 bases). The CDR3 is 14 residues long. Germline CDR1 reads SGHDT; CDR2 reads YYEEEE. V lost 2 bases and J 7 bases, leaving 12 bases between the germline ends. Here the CDR3 DNA reads TGTGCCAGCAGCTTAGCAGGGTCGATCGGGGAGCTGTTTTTT. Translated: CASSLAGSIGELFF.

The genes are TRBV7-3 and TRBJ1-1; the D gene is possibly TRBD1 (5 bases). From germline, CDR1 is SGHTA and CDR2 FQGTGA. The CDR3 sequence is 18 residues long. V lost 3 bases, J lost 3 bases, and 23 bases lay in between. CDR3 DNA: TGTGCCAGCAGCTTTAGTTTCGAAGCGGGGGAGAGGGACACTGAAGCTTTCTTT. Protein sequence: CASSFSFEAGERDTEAFF.

The count of this clonotype is one. The rearrangement links TRBV12-3 or TRBV12-4 to TRBJ2-5; 8 bases map to TRBD1. V shed 3 bases, J shed 4 bases, and the junction held 13 bases outside the gene matches. The CDR3 sequence is 17 residues long. The CDR3 protein is CASSFRTGSTSTETQYF. CDR3 coding DNA: TGTGCCAGCAGTTTCCGGACAGGGTCAACGTCGACAGAGACCCAGTACTTC.

This clonotype was detected many times. The rearrangement uses TRBV6-1 and TRBJ1-2; unclear D gene. CDR3 length: 15 residues. The germline gives CDR1 MNHNS, CDR2 SASEGT. V lost 8 bases and J lost 2, with 18 bases in between. The CDR3 is CASGKLTSANYGYTF. CDR3 nucleotide sequence: TGTGCCAGCGGAAAACTGACATCAGCGAACTATGGCTACACCTTC.

This clonotype was seen ten or more times. This sequence joins TRBV11-2 and TRBJ2-2; 9 nucleotides line up with TRBD1. This CDR3 region has 16 residues. Germline V gives CDR1 SGHAT, CDR2 FQNNGV. Unmatched junction bases numbered 6, after V lost 0 bases and J lost 7 bases. The CDR3 DNA reads as TGTGCCAGCAGCTTAGATAGGGGACAGGGACTCGGGGAGCTGTTTTTT. Amino acids: CASSLDRGQGLGELFF.

On this clonotype itself: A much larger clonotype is one base distant, so this may be a read error. This chain joins TRBV18 and TRBJ2-7; D assignment may be TRBD1 or TRBD2 (5 bases each). The CDR3 length is 14 residues. The V and J ends lost 8 bases and 1 base respectively, with 15 bases between them. Germline V gene lookup returns CDR1 KGHSH and CDR2 LQKENI. The CDR3 coding sequence is TGTGCCAGCACTAATCGGGACGGATCCTACGAGCAGTACTTC. It encodes CASTNRDGSYEQYF.

A note on this clonotype: Just one base apart from a much larger clone, this may be a read error. DNA for the CDR3: TGCGCCAGCAGCTCTGGGGGTACCCCCTACGAGCAGTTCTTC. Its translation: CASSSGGTPYEQFF. This chain joins TRBV5-1 and TRBJ2-7, with D perhaps being TRBD1 or TRBD2 (5 bases each). The J call may be faulty, since TRBJ2-1 better matches the DNA end. The CDR3 runs 14 residues. Looked up from germline, CDR1 is SGHRS and CDR2 is YFSETQ.